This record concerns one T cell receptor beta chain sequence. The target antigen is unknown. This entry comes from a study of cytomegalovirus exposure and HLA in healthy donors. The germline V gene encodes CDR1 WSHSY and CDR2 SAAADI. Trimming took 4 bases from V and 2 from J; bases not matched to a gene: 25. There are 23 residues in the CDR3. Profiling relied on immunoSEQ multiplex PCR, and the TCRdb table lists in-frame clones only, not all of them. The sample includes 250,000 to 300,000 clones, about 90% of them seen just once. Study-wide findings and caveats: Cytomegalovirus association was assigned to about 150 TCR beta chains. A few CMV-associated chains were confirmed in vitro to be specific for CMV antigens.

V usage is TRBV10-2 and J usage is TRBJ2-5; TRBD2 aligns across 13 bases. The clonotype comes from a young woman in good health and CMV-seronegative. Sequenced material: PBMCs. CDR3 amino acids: CASSGGGHLGLGTSGAPQETQYF. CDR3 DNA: TGCGCCAGCAGTGGAGGGGGCCATTTGGGGCTGGGGACTAGCGGGGCGCCACAAGAGACCCAGTACTTC.